This T cell receptor beta chain was identified during a study of blood T cells in healthy people across ages. A minimum of 6.5 million PBMCs was isolated per sample. Regarding the study as a whole: Relative to aged donors, long-lived donors carried more naive CD4+ cells and displayed higher diversity.

A second PCR of roughly 7 to 11 cycles used a sample-barcoded 5' primer and a J-beta primer mix. TCRdb ran MiXCR on the 5' RACE reads and lists one entry per CDR3 protein. This sample carries fewer than 1 million distinct CDR3 sequences, around 42% of them seen once, and the ten largest clones take roughly 19%. Concerning this clonotype itself: No antigen is known for it.

CDR1 SGHRS and CDR2 YFSETQ come from the germline V gene. This CDR3 is 15 amino acids long. The V end was cut by 4 bases, the J end by 1 base, with 11 bases between. This chain links TRBV5-1 with TRBJ2-2; D gene ambiguous. The sequence came from a man aged 60 to 75 in good health. The sample comprised blood. In DNA, the CDR3 is TGCGCCAGCAGCGATACTGGAAAGAACACCGGGGAGCTGTTTTTT. Protein product: CASSDTGKNTGELFF. The complete variable domain, with remaining parts taken from reference TRBV5-1 and TRBJ2-2, reads KAGVTQTPRYLIKTRGQQVTLSCSPISGHRSVSWYQQTPGQGLQFLFEYFSETQRNKGNFPGRFSGRQFSNSRSEMNVSTLELGDSALYLCASSDTGKNTGELFFGEGSRLTVL.